This paragraph reports one TCR beta chain. The data stem from a study of technical replicates of blood from several donors. V lost 10 bases and J lost 4; bases outside the gene matches: 9. The CDR3 length is 15 residues. Germline V gene sequence: CDR1 LNHDA, CDR2 SQIVND (reference sequence). TCRdb keeps only in-frame clones here, not all; method: immunoSEQ multiplex PCR. The repertoire holds some 100,000 clones, with 95% to 96% as singletons. The sample was T cells isolated from PBMCs. The sequence came from a human donor in good health. This chain joins TRBV19 and TRBJ2-2, with 10 nucleotides matching TRBD1. CDR3 residues: CATGTGDWGTGELFF. The CDR3 region has the DNA TGTGCCACAGGGACAGGGGATTGGGGCACCGGGGAGCTGTTTTTT.